The present T cell receptor (beta chain) was sequenced within a study of cytomegalovirus exposure and HLA in healthy donors. Germline CDR1 and CDR2: SGHRS and YFSETQ. The CDR3 has 14 amino acids. With V trimmed by 4 bases and J by 4 bases, 8 bases remained unmatched. The PCR contained 60 Vbeta and 13 Jbeta primers. The data were produced by immunoSEQ multiplex PCR, yet TCRdb's version contains in-frame clones alone and is incomplete. The sample has about 150,000 clones, roughly four fifths seen once. The clonotype was recovered from a male donor in good health and CMV-seronegative. Sequencing used PBMCs. The V and J genes are TRBV5-1 and TRBJ2-7; TRBD2 matches at 7 bases. The CDR3 protein is CASSPELASYEQYF. The CDR3 DNA reads as TGCGCCAGCAGCCCCGAACTAGCGTCATACGAGCAGTACTTC.